The rows below give T cell receptor beta chains drawn from one sample of a study of blood T cell repertoires in COVID-19. Profiled with immunoSEQ multiplex PCR; TCRdb holds only in-frame clones, not every one. The sample consists of approximately 20,000 clones, 88% of them appearing once. Sequenced: peripheral blood. The origin of the receptors is a human donor in a cohort sampled during active COVID-19. Both conserved end residues are part of each CDR3. The D gene is left open where the match is weak. Some rows have no size entry. The others give once, few or many, or a class for an expanded clone.

CDR3 length,D gene,clone size,J gene,V gene,CDR3 DNA,CDR3 protein
15,TRBD2,once,TRBJ2-1,TRBV28,TGTGCCAGCAGTCCAGCTACTAGCGCGTACAATGAGCAGTTCTTC,CASSPATSAYNEQFF
14,-,-,TRBJ1-2,TRBV7-8,TGTGCCAGCAGCCTACACAGTGGGAACTATGGCTACACCTTC,CASSLHSGNYGYTF
14,-,-,TRBJ1-4,TRBV6-5,TGTGCCAGCAGTTCTCAGGAATCTAATGAAAAACTGTTTTTT,CASSSQESNEKLFF
15,-,-,TRBJ1-2,TRBV12-2,TGTGCAAGTCGCTTAGGGAGGGGGCCCCGGTCCGGCTACACCTTC,CASRLGRGPRSGYTF
13,-,-,TRBJ1-5,TRBV5-1,TGCGCCAGCAGTTCAGGGGACAATCAGCCCCAGCATTTT,CASSSGDNQPQHF
15,TRBD2,-,TRBJ2-3,TRBV6-4,TGTGCCAGCAGTCAATCCGGGACTAGCCCAGATACGCAGTATTTT,CASSQSGTSPDTQYF
15,TRBD1,-,TRBJ2-2,TRBV5-1,TGCGCCAGCAGATCTGGACAGGAGAACACCGGGGAGCTGTTTTTT,CASRSGQENTGELFF
13,TRBD1,-,TRBJ2-7,TRBV28,TGTGCCAGCTTTTCGGCAGGGGGCTACGAGCAGTACTTC,CASFSAGGYEQYF
14,TRBD1,-,TRBJ1-3,TRBV28,TGTGCCAGCAGTGGACAGGCTTCTGGAAACACCATATATTTT,CASSGQASGNTIYF
15,TRBD1,-,TRBJ1-4,TRBV7-2,TGTGCCAGCAGCTCGGGACAGGGTGGCTGGGAAAAACTGTTTTTT,CASSSGQGGWEKLFF
14,-,-,TRBJ2-7,TRBV13,TGTGCCAGCAGCTTAACGGCAGGGAAGGACGAGCAGTACTTC,CASSLTAGKDEQYF
12,-,once,TRBJ2-3,TRBV3-1/TRBV3-2,TGTGCCAGCAGCCAAGGGGTCAGGGCGTGTTATTTT,CASSQGVRACYF
15,-,-,TRBJ1-5,TRBV15,TGTGCCACCAGCAGAGATTGGAGGGCCGATCAGCCCCAGCATTTT,CATSRDWRADQPQHF
14,TRBD1,-,TRBJ2-5,TRBV2,TGTGCCAGCAGTCCCGACAGGGGTCGGCAGACCCAGTACTTC,CASSPDRGRQTQYF
15,-,-,TRBJ1-2,TRBV4-1,TGCGCCAGCAGCCAAGATTATAACGGGAACTATGGCTACACCTTC,CASSQDYNGNYGYTF
16,TRBD2,-,TRBJ2-5,TRBV19,TGTGCCAGTAGTCGGACTAGCGGGAAGTACCAAGAGACCCAGTACTTC,CASSRTSGKYQETQYF
16,-,-,TRBJ2-3,TRBV19,TGTGCCAGTAGTGGGGCTCGCGGACGTTACACAGATACGCAGTATTTT,CASSGARGRYTDTQYF
14,TRBD1,-,TRBJ1-3,TRBV7-8,TGTGCCAGCAGCGCCGGGACAGCAGGAAACACCATATATTTT,CASSAGTAGNTIYF
14,TRBD2,-,TRBJ2-7,TRBV6-5,TGTGCCAGCAGACCGACTAGCGGGAGGGCCTCGCAGTACTTC,CASRPTSGRASQYF
16,TRBD1,few,TRBJ2-3,TRBV4-2,TGTGCCAGCAGCCCCCCAAGGTACAGGGGCGCAGATACGCAGTATTTT,CASSPPRYRGADTQYF
14,-,-,TRBJ2-5,TRBV10-1,TGCGCCAGCAGTCCAAGACAGGCGACGGGGACCCAGTACTTC,CASSPRQATGTQYF
13,-,-,TRBJ2-3,TRBV6-4,TGTGCCAGCAGTGACTCCCGGGGAGATACGCAGTATTTT,CASSDSRGDTQYF
15,TRBD1,-,TRBJ2-2,TRBV5-1,TGCGCCAGCAGCTTGGCCGGACAGGGAGTCGGGGAGCTGTTTTTT,CASSLAGQGVGELFF
16,TRBD2,-,TRBJ2-1,TRBV5-1,TGCGCCAGCAGCTTGTTTAGCGGGGATCCGAGCAATGAGCAGTTCTTC,CASSLFSGDPSNEQFF